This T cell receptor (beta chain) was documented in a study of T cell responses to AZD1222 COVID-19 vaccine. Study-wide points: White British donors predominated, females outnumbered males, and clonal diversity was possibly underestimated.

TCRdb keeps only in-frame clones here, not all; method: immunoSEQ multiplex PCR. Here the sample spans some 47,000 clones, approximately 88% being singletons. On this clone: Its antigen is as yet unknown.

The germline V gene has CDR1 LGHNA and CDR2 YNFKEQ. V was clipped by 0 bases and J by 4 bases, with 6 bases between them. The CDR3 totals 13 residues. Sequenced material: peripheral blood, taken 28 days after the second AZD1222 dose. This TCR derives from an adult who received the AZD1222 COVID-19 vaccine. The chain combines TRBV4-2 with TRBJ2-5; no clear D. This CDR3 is CASSQDRGETQYF. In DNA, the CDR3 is TGTGCCAGCAGCCAAGACAGAGGAGAGACCCAGTACTTC.